Below are 13 T cell receptor beta chains sequenced from a single sample in a study of blood T cell repertoires in COVID-19. Clones were sequenced by immunoSEQ multiplex PCR, and TCRdb holds only the in-frame ones, with some missing. The sample records 250,000 to 350,000 clones, around 87% being singletons. The sequenced sample was peripheral blood. These receptors were taken from a man between 18 and 29 years old with active or convalescent COVID-19.

The chain recombines TRBV9 with TRBJ1-2; no clear D gene. The V gene lost 4 bases and the J gene lost 8 bases, with 12 bases spanning the gap. The CDR3 consists of 12 residues. Germline CDR1 is SGDLS and CDR2 is YYNGEE. The CDR3 region is CASSTISGGYTF. The CDR3 DNA follows: TGTGCCAGCAGCACAATCTCAGGCGGCTACACCTTC.

The V gene is TRBV7-2, the J gene TRBJ2-7, with TRBD2 matching over 11 bases. The germline V gene has CDR1 SGHTA and CDR2 FQGNSA. Trimming took 5 bases from V and 2 from J; bases not matched to a gene: 8. The CDR3 has 16 residues. This CDR3 is CASSPGGTSGTYEQYF. The DNA for the CDR3 is TGTGCCAGCAGCCCCGGGGGGACTAGCGGTACCTACGAGCAGTACTTC.

Only one count was recorded for this clone. The DNA for the CDR3 is TGTGCCAGCAGTTATATACAGGGGACGGGCACAGATACGCAGTATTTT. Translating gives CASSYIQGTGTDTQYF. The chain uses TRBV6-5 and TRBJ2-3; 7 bases match TRBD1. Losses at the gene ends were 3 bases for V and 1 base for J; bases not matched to a gene: 7. Per germline, CDR1 MNHEY and CDR2 SVGAGI. This CDR3 comprises 16 residues.

This sequence joins TRBV12-3 or TRBV12-4 and TRBJ1-2; D remains ambiguous. Trimming took off 4 bases at V and 5 bases at J, with 5 bases between the two ends. This CDR3 spans 11 amino acids. The CDR3 here is CASSSLYGYTF. CDR3 nucleotides: TGTGCCAGCAGTTCCCTTTATGGCTACACCTTC.

The J gene is TRBJ2-6, the V gene TRBV7-3, with no clear D. The CDR3 runs 15 residues. V was shortened by 2 bases and J by 2 bases, with 7 bases between the two germline ends. In germline, CDR1 is SGHTA, CDR2 FQGTGA. CDR3 sequence (DNA): TGTGCCAGCAGCTTACAGGTCGCTGGGGCCAACGTCCTGACTTTC. Encoded protein: CASSLQVAGANVLTF.

This clone was recorded once. The CDR3 nucleotides read TGTGCCAGCAGCGACATTTTGTTCAACACCATATATTTT. As protein: CASSDILFNTIYF. The V and J genes are TRBV7-9 and TRBJ1-3; no clear D gene. The germline V and J ends were trimmed by 5 bases and 7 bases, with 12 bases remaining between them. Germline V gene sequence: CDR1 SEHNR, CDR2 FQNEAQ (reference sequence). This CDR3 contains 13 residues.

This rearrangement joins TRBV5-1 to TRBJ2-1; no reliable D call. Deletions cut 7 bases from V and 3 bases from J, with 14 bases between. The CDR3 runs 14 residues. From germline, CDR1 is SGHRS and CDR2 YFSETQ. This CDR3 reads CASYPASDYNEQFF. The CDR3 DNA reads as TGCGCCAGCTATCCCGCCAGCGACTACAATGAGCAGTTCTTC.

The count of this clone is one. The genes are TRBV4-3 and TRBJ1-4; TRBD1 aligns across 11 bases. V was clipped by 0 bases and J by 0 bases; unmatched bases: 6. The CDR3 runs to 19 residues. Germline values: CDR1 LGHNA, CDR2 YSLEER. CDR3 sequence (DNA): TGCGCCAGCAGCCAAGATCATCCGGGACAGGGGGCAACTAATGAAAAACTGTTTTTT. It codes for CASSQDHPGQGATNEKLFF.

The chain is built from TRBV4-1 and TRBJ2-7; 7 bases map to TRBD1. The CDR3 consists of 14 residues. Germline V gene data show CDR1 as MGHRA and CDR2 as YSYEKL. V was clipped by 5 bases and J by 2 bases; unmatched bases: 6. CDR3 sequence reads: CASSFRTGTYEQYF. In DNA form, the CDR3 reads TGCGCCAGCAGCTTTCGGACAGGAACCTACGAGCAGTACTTC.

The V and J genes are TRBV19 and TRBJ1-6; the D is unclear. CDR1 LNHDA and CDR2 SQIVND come from the germline V gene (reference sequence). The germline V and J ends were trimmed by 5 bases and 0 bases, with 8 bases remaining between them. The CDR3 contains 15 residues. CDR3 sequence reads: CASSEGSSYNSPLHF. CDR3 bases: TGTGCCAGTAGTGAAGGGAGCTCCTATAATTCACCCCTCCACTTT.

The chain couples TRBV6-6 to TRBJ2-1, with 9 bases that match TRBD2. The CDR3 sequence is 15 residues long. Germline CDR1 and CDR2: MNHNY and SVGAGI (reference sequence). Unmatched junction bases numbered 8, after V lost 11 bases and J lost 0 bases. CDR3 sequence (DNA): TGTGCCGGCGGAGCGGGAGGTAGCTCCTACAATGAGCAGTTCTTC. Protein: CAGGAGGSSYNEQFF.

The rearrangement links TRBV5-8 to TRBJ2-7, with 9 bases matching TRBD1. In germline, CDR1 is SGHTS, CDR2 YDEGEE. This CDR3 has 14 residues. Trimming cost V 2 bases and J 4 bases; bases outside gene matches: 4. The CDR3: CASSFSGQGYEQYF. The CDR3 nucleotides read TGTGCCAGCAGCTTTTCTGGACAGGGGTACGAGCAGTACTTC. Full variable domain (rest looked up from reference TRBV5-8 and TRBJ2-7): EAGVTQSPTHLIKTRGQQATLRCSPISGHTSVYWYQQALGLGLQFLLWYDEGEERNRGNFPPRFSGRQFPNYSSELNVNALELEDSALYLCASSFSGQGYEQYFGPGTRLTVT.

This clone appeared once. The V call is TRBV5-6, the J call TRBJ2-3; TRBD2 matches 12 bases. The germline CDR1 and CDR2 sequences are SGHDT and YYEEEE. CDR3 length: 18 residues. V lost 1 base, J lost 5 bases, and 11 bases stayed unmatched. The CDR3 DNA is TGTGCCAGCAGCTTGTTCGGTCCTAGCGGGGGGGCAGGAGATACGCAGTATTTT. Amino acids: CASSLFGPSGGAGDTQYF. Supplemented by reference TRBV5-6 and TRBJ2-3, the full variable domain reads DAGVTQSPTHLIKTRGQQVTLRCSPKSGHDTVSWYQQALGQGPQFIFQYYEEEERQRGNFPDRFSGHQFPNYSSELNVNALLLGDSALYLCASSLFGPSGGAGDTQYFGPGTRLTVL.